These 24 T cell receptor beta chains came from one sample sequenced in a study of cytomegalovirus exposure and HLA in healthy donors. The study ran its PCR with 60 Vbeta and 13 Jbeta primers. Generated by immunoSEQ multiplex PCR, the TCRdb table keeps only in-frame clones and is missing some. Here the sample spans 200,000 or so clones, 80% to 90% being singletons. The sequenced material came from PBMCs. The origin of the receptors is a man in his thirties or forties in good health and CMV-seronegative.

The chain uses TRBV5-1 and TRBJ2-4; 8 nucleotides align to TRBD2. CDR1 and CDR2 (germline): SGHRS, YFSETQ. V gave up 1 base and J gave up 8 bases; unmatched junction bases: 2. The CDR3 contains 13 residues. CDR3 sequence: CASSLRRGDIQYF. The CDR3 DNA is TGCGCCAGCAGCTTGCGGCGGGGGGACATTCAGTACTTC.

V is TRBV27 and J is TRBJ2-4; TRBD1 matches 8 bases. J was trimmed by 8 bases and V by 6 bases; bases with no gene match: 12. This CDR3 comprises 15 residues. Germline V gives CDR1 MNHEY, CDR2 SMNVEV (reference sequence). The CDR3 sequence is CASSKSRGRLDIQYF. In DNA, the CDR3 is TGTGCCAGCAGCAAGAGCAGGGGGCGACTGGACATTCAGTACTTC.

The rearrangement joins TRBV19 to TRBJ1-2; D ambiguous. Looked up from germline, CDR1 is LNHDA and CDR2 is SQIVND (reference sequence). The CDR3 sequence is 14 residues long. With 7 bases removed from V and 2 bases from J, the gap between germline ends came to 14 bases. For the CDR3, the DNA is TGTGCCAGTACCAGTGGACTGCCAAACTATGGCTACACCTTC. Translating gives CASTSGLPNYGYTF. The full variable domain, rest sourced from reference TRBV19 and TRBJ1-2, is DGGITQSPKYLFRKEGQNVTLSCEQNLNHDAMYWYRQDPGQGLRLIYYSQIVNDFQKGDIAEGYSVSREKKESFPLTVTSAQKNPTAFYLCASTSGLPNYGYTFGSGTRLTVV.

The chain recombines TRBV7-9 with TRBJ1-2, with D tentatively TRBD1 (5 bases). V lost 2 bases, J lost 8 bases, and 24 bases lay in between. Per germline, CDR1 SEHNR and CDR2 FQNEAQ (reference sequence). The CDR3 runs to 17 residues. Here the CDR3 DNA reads TGTGCCAGCAGCTTAAAAGCCGGGGGGGGGAGGACGAGAGGCTACACCTTC. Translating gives CASSLKAGGGRTRGYTF. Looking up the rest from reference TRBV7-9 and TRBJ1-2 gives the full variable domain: DTGVSQNPRHKITKRGQNVTFRCDPISEHNRLYWYRQTLGQGPEFLTYFQNEAQLEKSRLLSDRFSAERPKGSFSTLEIQRTEQGDSAMYLCASSLKAGGGRTRGYTFGSGTRLTVV.

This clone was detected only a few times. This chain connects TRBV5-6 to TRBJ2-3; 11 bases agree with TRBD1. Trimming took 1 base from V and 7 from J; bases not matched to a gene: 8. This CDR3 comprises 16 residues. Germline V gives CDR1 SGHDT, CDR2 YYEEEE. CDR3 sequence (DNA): TGTGCCAGCAGCTTGCCCCGGGACAGGGGGAGAAATACGCAGTATTTT. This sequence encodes CASSLPRDRGRNTQYF. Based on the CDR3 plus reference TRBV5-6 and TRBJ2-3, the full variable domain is DAGVTQSPTHLIKTRGQQVTLRCSPKSGHDTVSWYQQALGQGPQFIFQYYEEEERQRGNFPDRFSGHQFPNYSSELNVNALLLGDSALYLCASSLPRDRGRNTQYFGPGTRLTVL.

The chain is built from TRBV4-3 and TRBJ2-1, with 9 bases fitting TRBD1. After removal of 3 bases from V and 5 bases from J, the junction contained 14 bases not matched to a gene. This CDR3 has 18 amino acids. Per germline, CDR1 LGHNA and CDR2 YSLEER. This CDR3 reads CASSHSGFGTGLDNEQFF. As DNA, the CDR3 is TGCGCCAGCAGCCACTCCGGATTTGGGACAGGGCTTGACAATGAGCAGTTCTTC.

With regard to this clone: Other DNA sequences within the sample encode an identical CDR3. The CDR3 loop is CASSSTGGAGSGYTF. The CDR3 DNA reads as TGTGCCAGCAGCTCTACGGGGGGCGCGGGAAGTGGCTACACCTTC. This chain connects TRBV7-9 to TRBJ1-2; D perhaps matches TRBD1 (6 bases). Trimming shortened V by 4 bases and J by 7 bases, and 19 bases separated the two germline ends. CDR3 size: 15 residues. CDR1 is SEHNR and CDR2 is FQNEAQ in the germline V gene (reference sequence).

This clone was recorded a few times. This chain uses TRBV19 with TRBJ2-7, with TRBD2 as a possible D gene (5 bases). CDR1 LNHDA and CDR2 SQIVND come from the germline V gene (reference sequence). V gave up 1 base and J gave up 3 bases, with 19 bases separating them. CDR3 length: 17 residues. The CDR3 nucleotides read TGTGCCAGTAGTATAGGTTCCAGCGGTCCTCTATTCTACGAGCAGTACTTC. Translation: CASSIGSSGPLFYEQYF.

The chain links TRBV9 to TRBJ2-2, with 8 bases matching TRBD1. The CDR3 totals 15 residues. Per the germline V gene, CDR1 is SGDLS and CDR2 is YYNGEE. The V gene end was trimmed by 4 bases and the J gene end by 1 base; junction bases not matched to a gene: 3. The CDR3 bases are TGTGCCAGCAGCACCGGGACAGGGAACACCGGGGAGCTGTTTTTT. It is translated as CASSTGTGNTGELFF. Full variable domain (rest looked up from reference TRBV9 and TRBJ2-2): DSGVTQTPKHLITATGQRVTLRCSPRSGDLSVYWYQQSLDQGLQFLIQYYNGEERAKGNILERFSAQQFPDLHSELNLSSLELGDSALYFCASSTGTGNTGELFFGEGSRLTVL.

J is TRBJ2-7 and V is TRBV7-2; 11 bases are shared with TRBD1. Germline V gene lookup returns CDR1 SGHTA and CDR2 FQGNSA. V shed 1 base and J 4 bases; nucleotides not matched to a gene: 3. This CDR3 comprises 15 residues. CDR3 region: CASSLGGTGGYEQYF. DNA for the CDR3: TGTGCCAGCAGCTTAGGGGGGACAGGGGGTTACGAGCAGTACTTC. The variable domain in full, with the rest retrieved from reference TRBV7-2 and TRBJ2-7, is GAGVSQSPSNKVTEKGKDVELRCDPISGHTALYWYRQSLGQGLEFLIYFQGNSAPDKSGLPSDRFSAERTGGSVSTLTIQRTQQEDSAVYLCASSLGGTGGYEQYFGPGTRLTVT.

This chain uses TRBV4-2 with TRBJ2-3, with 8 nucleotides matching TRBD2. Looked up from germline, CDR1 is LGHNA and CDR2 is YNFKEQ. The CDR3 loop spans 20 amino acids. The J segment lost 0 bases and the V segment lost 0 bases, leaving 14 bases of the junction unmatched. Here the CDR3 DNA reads TGTGCCAGCAGCCAAGATCTAGGGCGGGGGGCCCCCGATAGCACAGATACGCAGTATTTT. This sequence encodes CASSQDLGRGAPDSTDTQYF.

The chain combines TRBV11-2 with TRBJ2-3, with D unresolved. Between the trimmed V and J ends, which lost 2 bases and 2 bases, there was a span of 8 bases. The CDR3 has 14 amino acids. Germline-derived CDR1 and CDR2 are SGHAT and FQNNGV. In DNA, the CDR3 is TGTGCCAGCAGCTTATACTACTCCACAGATACGCAGTATTTT. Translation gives CASSLYYSTDTQYF.

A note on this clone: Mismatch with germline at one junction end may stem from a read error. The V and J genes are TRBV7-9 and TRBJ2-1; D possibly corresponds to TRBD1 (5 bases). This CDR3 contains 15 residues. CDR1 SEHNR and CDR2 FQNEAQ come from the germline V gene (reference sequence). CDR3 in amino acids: CSSSLARRQHNEQFF. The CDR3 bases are TGTTCCAGCAGCTTAGCAAGGAGACAGCACAATGAGCAGTTCTTC.

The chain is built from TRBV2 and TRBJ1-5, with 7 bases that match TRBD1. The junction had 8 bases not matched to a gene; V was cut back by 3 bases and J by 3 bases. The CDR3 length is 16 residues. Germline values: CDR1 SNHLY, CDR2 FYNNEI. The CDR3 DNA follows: TGTGCCAGCAGTGATTTTACAGGGGCGAACAATCAGCCCCAGCATTTT. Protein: CASSDFTGANNQPQHF.

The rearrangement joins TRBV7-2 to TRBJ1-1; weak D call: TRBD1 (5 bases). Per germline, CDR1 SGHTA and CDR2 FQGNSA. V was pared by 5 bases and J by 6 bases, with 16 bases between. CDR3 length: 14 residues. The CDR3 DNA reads TGTGCCAGCAGCGTAACGACAGTAGGATCTGAAGCTTTCTTT. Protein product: CASSVTTVGSEAFF.

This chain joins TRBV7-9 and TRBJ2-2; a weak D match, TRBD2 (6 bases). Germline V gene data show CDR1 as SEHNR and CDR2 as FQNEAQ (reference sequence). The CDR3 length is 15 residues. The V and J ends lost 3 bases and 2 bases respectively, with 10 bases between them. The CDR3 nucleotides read TGTGCCAGCAGCTTGTCAGGGACTAACACCGGGGAGCTGTTTTTT. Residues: CASSLSGTNTGELFF.

The chain's CDR3 is CASSGQGPYNEQFF. Written as DNA, the CDR3 is TGTGCCAGTAGTGGGCAGGGCCCCTACAATGAGCAGTTCTTC. This chain uses TRBV19 with TRBJ2-1; a possible D gene is TRBD1 (5 bases). CDR1 LNHDA and CDR2 SQIVND come from the germline V gene (reference sequence). V was cut by 5 bases and J by 2 bases, with 10 bases left in between. This CDR3 is built from 14 residues.

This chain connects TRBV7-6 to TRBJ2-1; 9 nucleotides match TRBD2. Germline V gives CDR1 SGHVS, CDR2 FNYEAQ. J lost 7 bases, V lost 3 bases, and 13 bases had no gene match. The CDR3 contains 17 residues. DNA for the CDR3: TGTGCCAGCAGCTTCTGGGGTGTGGCGGGAGGGAAAAATGAGCAGTTCTTC. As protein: CASSFWGVAGGKNEQFF.

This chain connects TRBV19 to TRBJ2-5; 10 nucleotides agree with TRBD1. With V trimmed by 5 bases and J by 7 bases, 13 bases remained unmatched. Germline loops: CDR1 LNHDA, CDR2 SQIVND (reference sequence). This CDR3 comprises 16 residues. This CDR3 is CASSPSGTGAFGTQYF. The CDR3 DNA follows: TGTGCCAGTAGTCCGTCCGGGACAGGGGCCTTCGGGACCCAGTACTTC. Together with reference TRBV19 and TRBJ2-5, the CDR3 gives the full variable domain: DGGITQSPKYLFRKEGQNVTLSCEQNLNHDAMYWYRQDPGQGLRLIYYSQIVNDFQKGDIAEGYSVSREKKESFPLTVTSAQKNPTAFYLCASSPSGTGAFGTQYFGPGTRLLVL.

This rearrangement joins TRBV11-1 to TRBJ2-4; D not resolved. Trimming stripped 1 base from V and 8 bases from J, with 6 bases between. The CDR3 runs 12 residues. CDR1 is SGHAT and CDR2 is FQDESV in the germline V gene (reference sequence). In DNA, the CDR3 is TGTGCCAGCAGCTTAGTAGGAGACATTCAGTACTTC. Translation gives CASSLVGDIQYF.

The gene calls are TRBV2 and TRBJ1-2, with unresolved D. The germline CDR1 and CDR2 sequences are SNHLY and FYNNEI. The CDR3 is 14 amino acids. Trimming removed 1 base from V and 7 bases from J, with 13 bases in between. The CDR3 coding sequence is TGTGCCAGCAGTGAAGTGGGCCCGGGAGGTGGCTACACCTTC. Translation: CASSEVGPGGGYTF.

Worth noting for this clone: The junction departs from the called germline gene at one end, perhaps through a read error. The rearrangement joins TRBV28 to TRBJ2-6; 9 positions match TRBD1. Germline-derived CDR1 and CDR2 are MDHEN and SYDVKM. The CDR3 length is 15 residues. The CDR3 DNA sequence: TGTGCCAGCAGACACAGGGGGCAGGGGGCCAACGGCCTGACTTTC. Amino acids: CASRHRGQGANGLTF.

For the CDR3, the DNA is TGTGCTAGTGCCTTGACTAGCGGAGCGAGGGATACGCAGTATTTT. This translates into CASALTSGARDTQYF. The chain couples TRBV12-5 to TRBJ2-3; 9 bases agree with TRBD2. Germline V gene sequence: CDR1 LGHNT, CDR2 FRNRAP. The CDR3 length is 15 residues. V lost 7 bases to trimming and J lost 6 bases; unmatched junction nucleotides: 11.

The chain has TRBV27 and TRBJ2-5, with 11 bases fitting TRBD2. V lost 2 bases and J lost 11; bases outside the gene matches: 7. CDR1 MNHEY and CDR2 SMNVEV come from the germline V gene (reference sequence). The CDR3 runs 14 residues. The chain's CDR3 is CASSLTSGSGEQYF. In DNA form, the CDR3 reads TGTGCCAGCAGTTTAACTAGCGGGAGTGGTGAGCAGTACTTC.